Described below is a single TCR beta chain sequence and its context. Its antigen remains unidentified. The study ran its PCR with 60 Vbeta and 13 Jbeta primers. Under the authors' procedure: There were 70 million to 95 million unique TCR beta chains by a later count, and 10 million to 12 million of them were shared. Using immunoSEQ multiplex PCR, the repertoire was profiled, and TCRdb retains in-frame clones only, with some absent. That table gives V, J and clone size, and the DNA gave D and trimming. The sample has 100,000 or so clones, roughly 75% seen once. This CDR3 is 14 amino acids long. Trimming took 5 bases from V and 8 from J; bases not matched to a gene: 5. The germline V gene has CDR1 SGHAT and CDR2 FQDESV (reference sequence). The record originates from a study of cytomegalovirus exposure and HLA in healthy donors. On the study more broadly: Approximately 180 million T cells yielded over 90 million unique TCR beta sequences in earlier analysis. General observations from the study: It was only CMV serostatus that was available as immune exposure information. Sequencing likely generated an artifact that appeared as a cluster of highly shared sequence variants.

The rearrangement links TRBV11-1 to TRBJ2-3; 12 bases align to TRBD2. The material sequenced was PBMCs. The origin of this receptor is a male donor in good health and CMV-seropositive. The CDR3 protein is CASSRTSGVGTQYF. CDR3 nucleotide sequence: TGTGCCAGCAGCCGGACTAGCGGGGTGGGTACGCAGTATTTT.